A selection of T cell receptor beta chains follows, all from one sample in a study of Ad26.COV2.S vaccination and SARS-CoV-2 variants. Produced via immunoSEQ multiplex PCR; TCRdb's table is partial and in-frame only. This table has some 640,000 clones, 89% appearing once. The material was peripheral blood, obtained in a trial of Ad26.COV2.S vaccine versus placebo. The receptors derive from a person aged 18-60 years who received the Ad26.COV2.S COVID-19 vaccine or a placebo. CDR3s include the opening cysteine and the closing phenylalanine or tryptophan. D genes are given only for firm matches. A row's size may be missing; if present it is once, few, many or a size class.

d_call	v_call	j_call	clone_size	cdr3_aa	cdr3_nt
-	TRBV24-1	TRBJ1-2	-	CATSDLGGYTF	TGTGCCACCAGTGATTTAGGGGGCTACACCTTC
-	TRBV11-3	TRBJ2-3	-	CASSLREADTQYF	TGTGCCAGCAGCTTAAGGGAGGCAGATACGCAGTATTTT
-	TRBV10-2	TRBJ1-5	once	CASSELGGGNQPQHF	TGCGCCAGCAGTGAGCTGGGCGGGGGCAATCAGCCCCAGCATTTT
TRBD2	TRBV2	TRBJ2-1	-	CASSPLAGPYNEQFF	TGTGCCAGCAGTCCCCTAGCGGGACCCTACAATGAGCAGTTCTTC
-	TRBV7-9	TRBJ2-5	-	CASSSPSWAGEETQYF	TGTGCCAGCAGCTCCCCCTCCTGGGCCGGCGAAGAGACCCAGTACTTC
-	TRBV6-5	TRBJ1-4	-	CASSLQAQNEKLFF	TGTGCCAGCAGCCTTCAGGCCCAGAATGAAAAACTGTTTTTT
TRBD2	TRBV11-2	TRBJ2-7	-	CASSLGPLAGGYEQYF	TGTGCCAGCAGCTTGGGACCACTAGCGGGAGGCTACGAGCAGTACTTC
-	TRBV29-1	TRBJ2-1	-	CSDLRVSYNEQFF	TGCAGCGACCTTCGGGTTTCCTACAATGAGCAGTTCTTC
-	TRBV5-4	TRBJ2-3	few	CASSLSTDTQYF	TGTGCCAGCAGCTTGAGCACAGATACGCAGTATTTT
-	TRBV7-8	TRBJ2-3	-	CASSVGAQTSTDTQYF	TGTGCCAGCAGCGTCGGGGCCCAGACTAGCACAGATACGCAGTATTTT
-	TRBV19	TRBJ1-2	-	CASVRETGGYTF	TGTGCCAGTGTGAGGGAAACGGGGGGCTACACCTTC
-	TRBV12-3/TRBV12-4	TRBJ2-1	-	CASSQSGDEQFF	TGTGCCAGCAGCCAGAGTGGGGATGAGCAGTTCTTC
TRBD1	TRBV7-8	TRBJ1-4	-	CASSWGGTGFGKLFF	TGTGCCAGCAGCTGGGGCGGGACAGGGTTTGGGAAACTGTTTTTT
TRBD1	TRBV9	TRBJ2-1	-	CASSVVGQGAYNEQFF	TGTGCCAGCAGCGTAGTGGGACAGGGGGCCTACAATGAGCAGTTCTTC
-	TRBV19	TRBJ2-6	-	CASSISRVDVLTF	TGTGCCAGTAGTATAAGCAGGGTTGACGTCCTGACTTTC
TRBD2	TRBV3-1/TRBV3-2	TRBJ2-3	-	CASSSLLAGEPDTQYF	TGTGCCAGCAGCTCGTTACTAGCGGGAGAGCCAGATACGCAGTATTTT
-	TRBV10-2	TRBJ2-3	once	CASSDPDRNYKQYF	TGCGCCAGCAGTGACCCGGACAGAAACTATAAGCAGTATTTT
-	TRBV7-3	TRBJ1-1	few	CASSLGQASEAFF	TGTGCCAGCAGCTTAGGACAAGCCTCTGAAGCTTTCTTT
TRBD2	TRBV19	TRBJ2-3	-	CASSIRSGSPDTQYF	TGTGCCAGTAGTATCCGGAGCGGGAGCCCAGATACGCAGTATTTT
TRBD2	TRBV5-4	TRBJ2-6	many	CASSSMSGTGGSGANVLTF	TGTGCCAGCAGCTCCATGTCCGGGACGGGAGGCTCTGGGGCCAACGTCCTGACTTTC
-	TRBV20-1	TRBJ2-7	-	CSASSGQTYEQYF	TGCAGTGCTAGTTCCGGACAGACCTACGAGCAGTACTTC
-	TRBV4-3	TRBJ2-1	-	CASSQEADRLNEQFF	TGCGCCAGCAGCCAAGAGGCTGACAGGCTCAATGAGCAGTTCTTC
TRBD2	TRBV13	TRBJ2-2	-	CASSLAGGGTGELFF	TGTGCCAGCAGCTTAGCGGGAGGTGGGACCGGGGAGCTGTTTTTT
-	TRBV30	TRBJ1-6	few	CAWSGGQPLHF	TGTGCCTGGAGTGGGGGACAACCCCTCCACTTT
TRBD2	TRBV5-1	TRBJ2-1	-	CASSLRSSGPSYNEQFF	TGCGCCAGCAGCCTTCGGTCTAGCGGACCCTCCTACAATGAGCAGTTCTTC
-	TRBV6-6	TRBJ1-4	-	CASREQSGNEKLFF	TGTGCCAGCAGAGAACAGAGTGGTAATGAAAAACTGTTTTTT
TRBD1	TRBV7-2	TRBJ2-7	-	CASSLVGTGGFDEQYF	TGTGCCAGCAGCTTAGTGGGGACAGGGGGCTTCGACGAGCAGTACTTC